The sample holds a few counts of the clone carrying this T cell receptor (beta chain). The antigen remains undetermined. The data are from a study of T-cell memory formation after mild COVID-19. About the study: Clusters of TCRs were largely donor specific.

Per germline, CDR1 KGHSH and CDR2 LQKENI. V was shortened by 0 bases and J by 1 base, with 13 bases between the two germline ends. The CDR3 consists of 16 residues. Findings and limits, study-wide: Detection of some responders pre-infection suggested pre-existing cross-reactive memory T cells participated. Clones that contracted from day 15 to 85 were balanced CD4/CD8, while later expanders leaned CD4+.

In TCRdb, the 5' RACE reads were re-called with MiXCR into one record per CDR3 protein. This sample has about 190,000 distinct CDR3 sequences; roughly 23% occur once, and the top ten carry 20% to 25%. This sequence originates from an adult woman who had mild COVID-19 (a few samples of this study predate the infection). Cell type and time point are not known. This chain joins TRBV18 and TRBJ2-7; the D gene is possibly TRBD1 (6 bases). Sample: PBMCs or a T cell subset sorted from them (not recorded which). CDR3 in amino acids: CASSPPLDRTSYEQYF. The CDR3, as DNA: TGTGCCAGCTCACCACCCCTCGACAGGACGTCCTACGAGCAGTACTTC.